The clone carrying this T cell receptor beta chain was recorded a few times. No antigen is known for it. Expressed TCRB transcripts were sequenced because the isolated RNA had all been reverse transcribed beforehand. Repertoires were generated with immunoSEQ multiplex PCR, while TCRdb's copy carries only in-frame clones and drops some. Here the sample spans approximately 730,000 clones, around 15% being singletons. The data are from a study of beta chain features in type 1 diabetes. Notes on the study in general: In every one of the four CD4+ subsets, TCRB CDR3s were moderately but significantly shorter in Type 1 diabetes patients.

Material for sequencing was naive CD4+ T cells from blood. This TCR came from a man between 18 and 29 years old with type 1 diabetes.

DNA of the CDR3: TGTGCCAGCAGTGAAGGAGGAACAGCAGTAGCCAAAAACATTCAGTACTTC. Translation: CASSEGGTAVAKNIQYF. This chain joins TRBV25-1 and TRBJ2-4, with a possible D match to TRBD2 (5 bases). Germline V gives CDR1 MGHDK, CDR2 SYGVNS. Trimming pared 2 bases from V and 0 bases from J, leaving 14 bases between. This CDR3 contains 17 residues.